Reported below is one T cell receptor beta chain. Sequenced by immunoSEQ multiplex PCR; TCRdb stores in-frame clones only, minus some. The table shows about 9,000 clones, with over 55% occurring only once. This sample was included in a study of CD4+ T cells in melanoma. Germline loops: CDR1 LNHDA, CDR2 SQIVND (reference sequence). Between the trimmed V and J ends, which lost 2 bases and 6 bases, there was a span of 17 bases. The CDR3 consists of 16 residues. The rearrangement uses TRBV19 and TRBJ2-1, with D tentatively TRBD2 (5 bases). This receptor was obtained from a human donor with melanoma. The material sequenced was cells from a culture (not recorded whether cultured in vitro). The CDR3 DNA sequence: TGTGCCAGTAGTATACCCCAGGTACGGGGTGGCAATGAGCAGTTCTTC. This sequence encodes CASSIPQVRGGNEQFF.